This T cell receptor beta chain comes out of a study of blood T cell repertoires in COVID-19 (dated by TCRdb to 2020 to 2022). Regarding the research as a whole: The collaborator samples originated in the United States, Italy and Spain and spanned the acute and convalescent phases of COVID-19. The material from the prospective study consisted of cDNA or gDNA derived from T cells, B-cell-depleted T cells, or PBMCs. Deeply sampled blood TCRbeta repertoires from subjects exposed to, actively infected with, or recovered from COVID-19 were included in the dataset. The repertoires were released in a freely available public database intended as a resource for research on the immune response to SARS-CoV-2. The samples were drawn from the first 160 participants of the ongoing ImmuneRACE study and from 1,254 subjects provided by 6 global collaborators. Sample metadata almost always included a de-identified subject ID, COVID-19 status, age in years and sex. Where available, HLA class I and class II types were taken from metadata supplied by the sample provider and were not determined by assay-based typing. On the study overall, not on this receptor specifically: How much clinical and demographic metadata was included differed by source and by participant, and the metadata was provided uncurated.

Details on this clone: This receptor's antigen is unknown. No much larger clone is present one base from it, and per-base qualities are unavailable.

For CDR1 and CDR2, the germline V gene (reference sequence) lists SGHAT and FQDESV. V is clipped by 5 bases and J by 7 bases, and the sequence between their germline boundaries is 14 bases long. CDR3 length: 13 amino acids, cysteine to phenylalanine. This entry keeps only the CDR3 DNA: 39 bases, framed from base 1. The collaborating institutions used their own protocols to collect whole blood in K2EDTA tubes. For TCRbeta analysis, collaborator samples were shipped as frozen whole blood, as isolated PBMCs, or as DNA extracted from either sample type. TCRbeta CDR3 regions were amplified from genomic DNA using the immunoSEQ Assay, a bias-controlled multiplex PCR. On the authors' methods: The number of nucleated cells in each sample was estimated by amplification of reference gene primers within the assay. Sequence reads were collapsed and filtered to measure the absolute abundance of every unique TCRbeta CDR3 rearrangement. For each sample, productive Simpson clonality was calculated as the square root of Simpson's diversity index over productive rearrangements. Sourced from immuneACCESS, this table was stored by TCRdb with only in-frame sequences that have V and J called. A share of the clones is absent; for the studies checked, an unresolved V gene accounts for under half, and the remainder has no known explanation. V and J calls plus clone size are reproduced from that table; the DNA served to infer D and trimming. This sample lists tens of thousands of clones; around 82% were detected once. The top ten hold about a fifth of the sample.

The sequence derives from a man of 80 years or more with active or convalescent COVID-19. Recombination connected TRBV11-1 to TRBJ2-5, with the D gene call left open. Sequenced sample: peripheral blood. The CDR3 has the sequence CASSPGSRVTQYF. The base sequence is TGTGCCAGCAGCCCCGGGTCCCGAGTGACCCAGTACTTC.